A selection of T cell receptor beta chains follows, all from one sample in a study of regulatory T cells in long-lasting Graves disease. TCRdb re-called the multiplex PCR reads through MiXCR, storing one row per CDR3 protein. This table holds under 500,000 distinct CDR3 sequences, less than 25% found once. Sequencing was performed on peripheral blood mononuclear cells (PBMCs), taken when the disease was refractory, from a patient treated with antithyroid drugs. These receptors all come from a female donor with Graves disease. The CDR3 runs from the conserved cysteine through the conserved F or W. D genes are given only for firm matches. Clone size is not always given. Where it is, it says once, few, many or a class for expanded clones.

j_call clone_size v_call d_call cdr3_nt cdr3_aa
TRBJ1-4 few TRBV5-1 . TGCGCCAGCAGCTTGCCGCCTGCGGGGCATGAGACTAATGAAAAACTGTTTTTT CASSLPPAGHETNEKLFF
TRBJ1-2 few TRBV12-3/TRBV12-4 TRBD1 TGTGCCAGCAGTTTTATCAGGACAGGGACTGGCTACACCTTC CASSFIRTGTGYTF
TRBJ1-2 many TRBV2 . TGTGCCAGCACTCTAAGCAGCTTTGGCTACACCTTC CASTLSSFGYTF
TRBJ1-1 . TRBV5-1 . TGCGCCAGCAGCCCCCACAGTGGCGCTGAAGCTTTCTTT CASSPHSGAEAFF
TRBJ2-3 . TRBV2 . TGTGCCACAGGAGGGCGGGATTTAAATACGCAGTATTTT CATGGRDLNTQYF
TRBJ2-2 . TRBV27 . TGTGCCACCAAAACGACCGGGGAGCTGTTTTTT CATKTTGELFF
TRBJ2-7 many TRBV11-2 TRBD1 TGTGCCAGCAGCTCCAGGACAGGCGGGTACGAGCAGTACTTC CASSSRTGGYEQYF
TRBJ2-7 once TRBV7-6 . TGTGCCAGCAGCCCCCCGGGGACCGAGACCTACGAGCAGTACTTC CASSPPGTETYEQYF
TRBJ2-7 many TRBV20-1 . TGCAGTGTATCGGGAACCCCTTTCTCCTACGAGCAGTACTTC CSVSGTPFSYEQYF
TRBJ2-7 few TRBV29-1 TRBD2 TGCAGCGTCGCGACTAGCGGGACCCCCTACGAGCAGTACTTC CSVATSGTPYEQYF
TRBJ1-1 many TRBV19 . TGTGCCAGTAATATGGGCGGGGCGAACACTGAAGCTTTCTTT CASNMGGANTEAFF
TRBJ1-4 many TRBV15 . TGTGCCACCAGCAGAGATAGGTCTGTGGAAAAACTGTTTTTT CATSRDRSVEKLFF
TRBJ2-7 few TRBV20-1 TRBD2 TGCAGTGCTAGAGATTCGGCTAGCGGGAGAAGTAGGGCCTACGAGCAGTACTTC CSARDSASGRSRAYEQYF
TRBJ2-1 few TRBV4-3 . TGCGCCAGCAGCCGGGACTTGCGGTTGGATGAGCAGTTCTTC CASSRDLRLDEQFF
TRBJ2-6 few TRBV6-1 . TGTGCCACCGGCGGGTCCCGACGTGGGGCCAACGTCCTGACTTTC CATGGSRRGANVLTF
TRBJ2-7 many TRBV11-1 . TGTGCCAGCAACCAAGGGGGAGTGGGCGAGCAGTACTTC CASNQGGVGEQYF
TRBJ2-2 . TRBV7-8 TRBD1 TGTGCCAGCAGCTTAGTCGGTTCTACAGGGGGGACCGGGGAGCTGTTTTTT CASSLVGSTGGTGELFF
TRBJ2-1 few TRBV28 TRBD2 TGTGCCAGCAGTCCCTTAGGACTAGCTCCCAATGAGCAGTTCTTC CASSPLGLAPNEQFF
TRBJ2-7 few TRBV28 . TGTGCCAACAGTTTTGGGCAGCCCTACGAGCAGTACTTC CANSFGQPYEQYF
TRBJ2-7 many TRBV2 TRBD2 TGTGCCAGCAGTGTCAGGTCTAGCGGGTCCTACGAGCAGTACTTC CASSVRSSGSYEQYF
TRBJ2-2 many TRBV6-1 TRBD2 TGTGCCAGCACCCTAACGGGAGGGCTCATCGGGGAGCTGTTTTTT CASTLTGGLIGELFF
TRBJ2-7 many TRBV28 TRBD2 TGTGCCAGCAGTACCCCTAGCGGGACTACCTACGAGCAGTACTTC CASSTPSGTTYEQYF
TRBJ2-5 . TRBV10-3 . TGTGCCATCTCCCAGAGGGCACGGGAGACCCAGTACTTC CAISQRARETQYF
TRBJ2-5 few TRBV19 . TGTGCCAGTAGTATCTCGGCAGGCGGGGAGGAGACCCAGTACTTC CASSISAGGEETQYF
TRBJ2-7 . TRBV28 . TGTGCCAGCAGAGACGCCTACGAGCAGTACTTC CASRDAYEQYF
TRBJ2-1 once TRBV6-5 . TGTGCCAGCAGTTATTACGGAGCGGGCAATGAGCAGTTCTTC CASSYYGAGNEQFF
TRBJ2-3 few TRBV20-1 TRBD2 TGCAGTGCTAGACCACTAGCGGGAAGCACAGATACGCAGTATTTT CSARPLAGSTDTQYF
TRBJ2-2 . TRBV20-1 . TGCAGTGTACAGCTGAACACCGGGGAGCTGTTTTTT CSVQLNTGELFF
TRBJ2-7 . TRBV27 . TGTGCCAGCAGTAGAAAAACCGGCTCCTACGAGCAGTACTTC CASSRKTGSYEQYF
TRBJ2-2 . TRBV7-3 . TGTGCCAGCAGCTCTCCGACAGAAACGAACACCGGGGAGCTGTTTTTT CASSSPTETNTGELFF
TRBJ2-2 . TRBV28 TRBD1 TGTGCCAGCAGGCGACAGGGGGGAGAAGGGGAGCTGGTTTTT CASRRQGGEGELVF
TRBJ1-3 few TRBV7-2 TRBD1 TGTGCCAGCAGCTTGGACAGGGGCCACACCATATATTTT CASSLDRGHTIYF